There are a few counts of the clone carrying this T cell receptor beta chain. Its specificity is unknown. All patients experienced relapse after autologous stem cell transplantation, and brentuximab vedotin exposure was variable. The sample belongs to a study of PD-1 blockade in classical Hodgkin lymphoma. The wider study: The nivolumab dose that patients received was 3 mg/kg, given intravenously every 2 weeks. Notes on the study in general: The causes of the repertoire differences, possibly disease activity or prior therapy, remain undefined. Patients who began taking nivolumab under 1 year after ASCT were left out.

The protocol was immunoSEQ multiplex PCR, while the TCRdb copy is restricted to in-frame clones and leaves out a portion. The table records 7,000 to 7,500 clones, 60% to 85% of them present only once. V gave up 3 bases and J gave up 2 bases, with 19 bases separating them. The germline gives CDR1 MDHEN, CDR2 SYDVKM. CDR3 length: 17 amino acids. The input for sequencing was peripheral blood mononuclear cells (PBMCs), taken before the second cycle of nivolumab. The chain joins TRBV28 to TRBJ2-5, with a weak D call TRBD2 (5 bases). The TCR sequence derives from a human donor with classical Hodgkin lymphoma. The CDR3 region has the DNA TGTGCCAGCAGTTTTGTCCGGGGAGCCAAGATGCAAGAGACCCAGTACTTC. Protein sequence: CASSFVRGAKMQETQYF. The whole variable domain, filled in from reference TRBV28 and TRBJ2-5, reads DVKVTQSSRYLVKRTGEKVFLECVQDMDHENMFWYRQDPGLGLRLIYFSYDVKMKEKGDIPEGYSVSREKKERFSLILESASTNQTSMYLCASSFVRGAKMQETQYFGPGTRLLVL.